Listed here are 26 T cell receptor beta chains from one sample, sequenced in a study of T cell changes during pregnancy in multiple sclerosis. Sequenced by immunoSEQ multiplex PCR; TCRdb stores in-frame clones only, minus some. The data contain more than 55,000 clones, 80% to 95% of them singletons. The sequencing used peripheral blood, collected in the first trimester of pregnancy. The receptors originated from a female donor with multiple sclerosis, enrolled in a pregnancy study.

The V call is TRBV7-3, the J call TRBJ1-6, with unresolved D. V shed 5 bases and J shed 10 bases, with 15 bases lying between them. The germline gives CDR1 SGHTA, CDR2 FQGTGA. The CDR3 has 14 residues. Here the CDR3 reads CASSAAPVGSPLHF. CDR3 nucleotide sequence: TGTGCCAGCAGCGCGGCTCCGGTCGGCTCACCCCTCCACTTT.

The V call is TRBV2, the J call TRBJ1-2, with 8 bases identical to TRBD1. The CDR3 runs to 14 residues. CDR1 is SNHLY, CDR2 FYNNEI, per germline. J was trimmed by 8 bases and V by 4 bases; bases with no gene match: 9. CDR3 amino acids: CASSALLQGGGYTF. Written as DNA, the CDR3 is TGTGCCAGCAGTGCACTATTACAGGGGGGCGGCTACACCTTC.

V and J are TRBV7-3 and TRBJ1-1; 8 bases match TRBD1. The CDR3 is 14 amino acids. Unmatched junction bases numbered 8, after V lost 10 bases and J lost 1 base. The V gene's germline CDR1 is SGHTA and CDR2 FQGTGA. CDR3 residues: CATYRDRPNTEAFF. The DNA of the CDR3 is TGTGCCACTTACAGGGACAGGCCGAACACTGAAGCTTTCTTT.

V and J are TRBV6-1 and TRBJ2-7, with D tentatively TRBD1 (6 bases). With 5 bases removed from V and 9 bases from J, the gap between germline ends came to 11 bases. There are 11 residues in the CDR3. Looked up from germline, CDR1 is MNHNS and CDR2 is SASEGT. The CDR3 region has the DNA TGTGCCAGCAGTCCCATGACAGGGCAGTACTTC. Translation: CASSPMTGQYF.

The chain links TRBV6-1 to TRBJ2-7, with D maybe TRBD1 (5 bases). The CDR3 spans 14 residues. Trimming took off 7 bases at V and 2 bases at J, with 15 bases between the two ends. Germline values: CDR1 MNHNS, CDR2 SASEGT. Here the CDR3 reads CASTYQAGTYEQYF. As DNA, the CDR3 is TGTGCCAGCACCTACCAGGCAGGGACCTACGAGCAGTACTTC.

The chain couples TRBV11-3 to TRBJ1-2, with D unresolved. V was cut by 0 bases and J by 4 bases, with 3 bases left in between. Per germline, CDR1 SGHNT and CDR2 YENEEA. This CDR3 is built from 12 residues. CDR3 in DNA: TGTGCCAGCAGCTTAGACGGCTATGGCTACACCTTC. Its protein is CASSLDGYGYTF.

The chain carries TRBV2 and TRBJ2-4; 7 bases align to TRBD1. The V gene end was trimmed by 5 bases and the J gene end by 4 bases; junction bases not matched to a gene: 11. Germline V gives CDR1 SNHLY, CDR2 FYNNEI. The CDR3 consists of 16 residues. The CDR3 here is CASSYPWDSSKNIQYF. Written as DNA, the CDR3 is TGTGCCAGCAGTTACCCTTGGGACAGTTCGAAAAACATTCAGTACTTC.

In its sample, this clone was seen once. The chain combines TRBV7-2 with TRBJ2-2; 13 bases align to TRBD2. Losses at the gene ends were 4 bases for V and 7 bases for J; bases not matched to a gene: 9. The CDR3 consists of 17 residues. Germline-derived CDR1 and CDR2 are SGHTA and FQGNSA. For the CDR3, the DNA is TGTGCCAGCAGCTCACCGACTAGCGGGGGGCTTATCGGGGAGCTGTTTTTT. This encodes CASSSPTSGGLIGELFF.

The V gene is TRBV6-1, the J gene TRBJ2-3; the D is unclear. Trimming shortened V by 0 bases and J by 2 bases, and 12 bases separated the two germline ends. This CDR3 comprises 16 residues. CDR1 and CDR2 from the germline V gene are MNHNS and SASEGT. The CDR3 bases are TGTGCCAGCAGTGAAGCTCGAGACTTCACCACAGATACGCAGTATTTT. Protein product: CASSEARDFTTDTQYF.

The chain joins TRBV7-2 to TRBJ2-7, with 10 bases that match TRBD2. Losses at the gene ends were 6 bases for V and 1 base for J; bases not matched to a gene: 6. The CDR3 runs to 15 residues. CDR1 SGHTA and CDR2 FQGNSA come from the germline V gene. CDR3 in amino acids: CASSSPSGGSYEQYF. The CDR3 region has the DNA TGTGCCAGCAGTTCCCCTAGCGGGGGATCCTACGAGCAGTACTTC.

CDR3 sequence: CASSRQTGTGGSYEQYF. For the CDR3, the DNA is TGTGCCAGCAGCCGCCAGACCGGGACAGGGGGCTCCTACGAGCAGTACTTC. The V and J genes are TRBV4-2 and TRBJ2-7, with 11 bases identical to TRBD1. V lost 4 bases and J lost 0; bases outside the gene matches: 8. Per the germline V gene, CDR1 is LGHNA and CDR2 is YNFKEQ. The CDR3 runs 17 residues.

The V gene is TRBV18, the J gene TRBJ2-2, with D possibly matching TRBD2 (6 bases). The CDR3 contains 16 residues. From germline, CDR1 is KGHSH and CDR2 LQKENI. V dropped 6 bases and J dropped 0 bases, with 14 bases sitting between them. The CDR3 loop reads CASSEGPPSNTGELFF. CDR3 sequence (DNA): TGTGCCAGCTCGGAGGGGCCGCCTTCGAACACCGGGGAGCTGTTTTTT.

This clone was seen once. The chain is built from TRBV27 and TRBJ2-1; 8 bases are shared with TRBD1. V lost 7 bases, J lost 0 bases, and 8 bases stayed unmatched. This CDR3 region has 16 residues. Germline loops: CDR1 MNHEY, CDR2 SMNVEV (reference sequence). CDR3 amino acids: CASTPTGVSSYNEQFF. The CDR3 nucleotides read TGTGCCAGCACCCCGACAGGGGTTAGCTCCTACAATGAGCAGTTCTTC.

The chain joins TRBV6-5 to TRBJ1-2; TRBD1 matches at 8 bases. Germline V lookup: CDR1 MNHEY, CDR2 SVGAGI. CDR3 size: 14 residues. Trimming at V came to 6 bases and at J to 1 base, leaving 4 bases not matched to a gene. Written as DNA, the CDR3 is TGTGCCAGCAGCAACAGGGGGATTAACTATGGCTACACCTTC. Translating it yields CASSNRGINYGYTF.

The rearrangement uses TRBV4-2 and TRBJ1-3; 7 bases agree with TRBD1. This CDR3 contains 18 residues. The germline gives CDR1 LGHNA, CDR2 YNFKEQ. V trimming: 5 bases; J trimming: 0 bases; junction bases outside the gene matches: 13. The CDR3 sequence: CASSSITGQESSGNTIYF. The CDR3 bases are TGTGCCAGCAGCTCTATTACCGGACAGGAAAGCTCTGGAAACACCATATATTTT.

The rearrangement links TRBV19 to TRBJ2-2; tentative D call: TRBD2 (6 bases). V was shortened by 5 bases and J by 7 bases, with 17 bases between the two germline ends. Germline assignment: CDR1 LNHDA and CDR2 SQIVND (reference sequence). The CDR3 contains 15 residues. CDR3 in DNA: TGTGCCAGTAGTCATTGGAGGGAAGGGAACGGGGAGCTGTTTTTT. As protein: CASSHWREGNGELFF.

The chain recombines TRBV2 with TRBJ1-2; D is ambiguous. Trimming removed 10 bases from V and 1 base from J, with 13 bases in between. The length of the CDR3 is 13 residues. Germline V gives CDR1 SNHLY, CDR2 FYNNEI. CDR3 loop: CAIDRVFNYGYTF. The CDR3 DNA follows: TGTGCCATTGACCGGGTCTTTAACTATGGCTACACCTTC.

This chain connects TRBV7-2 to TRBJ1-6; D perhaps matches TRBD1 (5 bases). CDR3 size: 12 residues. Looked up from germline, CDR1 is SGHTA and CDR2 is FQGNSA. Trimming took 3 bases from V and 12 from J, leaving 9 bases between them. In nucleotides, the CDR3 is TGTGCCAGCAGCTTTCAGGGATTACCCCTCCACTTT. Translated, it gives CASSFQGLPLHF.

The chain employs TRBV7-2 and TRBJ2-5, with 8 bases matching TRBD1. The CDR3 contains 14 residues. CDR1 is SGHTA, CDR2 FQGNSA, per germline. V lost 7 bases to trimming and J lost 6 bases; unmatched junction nucleotides: 10. Here the CDR3 DNA reads TGTGCCAGCACCCGAACAGGGGGAAAGAAGACCCAGTACTTC. Its protein product is CASTRTGGKKTQYF.

The genes are TRBV7-9 and TRBJ1-2; weak D call: TRBD1 (6 bases). V lost 4 bases to trimming and J lost 4 bases, with 7 bases between them. The germline V gene has CDR1 SEHNR and CDR2 FQNEAQ (reference sequence). The CDR3 sequence is 12 residues long. DNA for the CDR3: TGTGCCAGCAGCTCGGACAGCTATGGCTACACCTTC. Translation: CASSSDSYGYTF.

The chain uses TRBV7-2 and TRBJ1-1; D might be TRBD1 (6 bases). CDR1 is SGHTA and CDR2 is FQGNSA in the germline V gene. The CDR3 length is 15 residues. V lost 4 bases and J 6 bases, leaving 18 bases between the germline ends. CDR3 nucleotides: TGTGCCAGCAGCTCGTTGACAGGACGCGAACCTGAAGCTTTCTTT. It specifies CASSSLTGREPEAFF.

J is TRBJ1-5 and V is TRBV6-1; the match to TRBD1 covers 7 bases. The ends lost 4 bases at V and 0 bases at J; junction bases unmatched: 6. The CDR3 spans 16 residues. Germline assignment: CDR1 MNHNS and CDR2 SASEGT. The CDR3 is CASSGGTASSNQPQHF. The CDR3 coding sequence is TGTGCCAGCAGTGGGGGGACAGCTTCTAGCAATCAGCCCCAGCATTTT.

This chain links TRBV5-1 with TRBJ2-7, with D possibly matching TRBD1 (5 bases). V was cut by 2 bases and J by 5 bases, with 8 bases left in between. Per germline, CDR1 SGHRS and CDR2 YFSETQ. The CDR3 length is 12 residues. The CDR3 DNA is TGCGCCAGCAGCTTTCCAGGGAACGAGCAGTACTTC. This translates into CASSFPGNEQYF.

The V call is TRBV7-9, the J call TRBJ1-1; the D is unclear. V gave up 5 bases and J gave up 8 bases, with 9 bases separating them. This CDR3 spans 11 amino acids. Germline loops: CDR1 SEHNR, CDR2 FQNEAQ (reference sequence). The DNA of the CDR3 is TGTGCCAGCAGCCGAGGGTGGGAAGCTTTCTTT. It codes for CASSRGWEAFF.

The V and J genes are TRBV25-1 and TRBJ1-3; D unclear. V lost 5 bases and J lost 2, with 16 bases in between. In germline, CDR1 is MGHDK, CDR2 SYGVNS. The CDR3 runs 16 residues. The CDR3 loop is CASSRFEGKTGNTIYF. CDR3 in DNA: TGTGCCAGCAGTCGCTTTGAGGGAAAGACTGGAAACACCATATATTTT. The whole variable domain, filled in from reference TRBV25-1 and TRBJ1-3, reads EADIYQTPRYLVIGTGKKITLECSQTMGHDKMYWYQQDPGMELHLIHYSYGVNSTEKGDLSSESTVSRIRTEHFPLTLESARPSHTSQYLCASSRFEGKTGNTIYFGEGSWLTVV.

The chain couples TRBV9 to TRBJ2-1; 7 bases match TRBD2. J was trimmed by 7 bases and V by 5 bases; bases with no gene match: 9. CDR1 and CDR2 (germline): SGDLS, YYNGEE. The CDR3 runs to 14 residues. CDR3 in amino acids: CASRDGRFGNEQFF. The CDR3 DNA follows: TGTGCCAGCAGAGACGGGAGGTTCGGAAATGAGCAGTTCTTC. The full variable domain, with the rest looked up from reference TRBV9 and TRBJ2-1, is DSGVTQTPKHLITATGQRVTLRCSPRSGDLSVYWYQQSLDQGLQFLIQYYNGEERAKGNILERFSAQQFPDLHSELNLSSLELGDSALYFCASRDGRFGNEQFFGPGTRLTVL.